This T cell receptor (beta chain) emerged from a study of shared clonotypes between healthy human individuals. Assay: immunoSEQ multiplex PCR; the TCRdb copy retains only in-frame clones and omits some. The sample includes about 1.1 million clones, approximately 80% of them seen just once. This clone was observed a few times. The CDR3 is 15 residues long. V lost 5 bases, J lost 5 bases, and 10 bases stayed unmatched. The germline gives CDR1 LNHDA, CDR2 SQIVND (reference sequence). This chain uses TRBV19 with TRBJ1-2; 8 nucleotides align to TRBD1. The receptor was isolated from a man between 18 and 35 years old in good health. Some clones in this sample may be carry-over from other donors' samples. Sequenced material: memory CD4+ T cells from PBMCs. Stated subset: CD45RA-negative fraction. CDR3 loop: CASSAGQGSGYGYTF. In DNA, the CDR3 is TGTGCCAGTAGTGCAGGACAGGGCTCCGGTTATGGCTACACCTTC. The full variable domain, completed using reference TRBV19 and TRBJ1-2, is DGGITQSPKYLFRKEGQNVTLSCEQNLNHDAMYWYRQDPGQGLRLIYYSQIVNDFQKGDIAEGYSVSREKKESFPLTVTSAQKNPTAFYLCASSAGQGSGYGYTFGSGTRLTVV.